A single sample gave rise to the 19 T cell receptor beta chains below, sequenced in a study of post-analysis software for immune sequencing data (dated by TCRdb to about 2015). The research as a whole found: Significantly higher frequencies in patients than in controls were found for several TRBV segments, including TRBV5-6, TRBV5-1 and TRBV20-1.

Receptor libraries were prepared by PCR. This sample was sequenced with an Illumina HiSeq 2500. Unique molecular identifiers were incorporated into TCR beta cDNA libraries to reduce PCR and sequencing biases. Using fastp trimming at Q25 and MiXCR clonotype assembly, TCRdb reanalyzed the public sequencing data and kept in-frame beta chains. Each record represents a unique CDR3 protein, reported with the most common genes and DNA among its rows. In this sample the table shows hundreds of thousands of distinct CDR3 sequences, roughly 45% of which occur a single time. Of the sample, over 10% is held by the ten largest clones. These receptors have no known antigen. The sequencing input was blood. The receptor set was obtained from a girl under 18 with multiple sclerosis.

In this sample, this clonotype turned up a few times. The chain recombines TRBV20-1 with TRBJ2-7; 11 nucleotides line up with TRBD2. Germline values: CDR1 DFQATT, CDR2 SNEGSKA (reference sequence). There are 15 residues in the CDR3. Trimming cost V 1 base and J 6 bases; bases outside gene matches: 8. The CDR3 DNA sequence: TGCAGTGCTAGAGGGTCACTAGCGGGAGTTCGCGAGCAGTACTTC. Translating gives CSARGSLAGVREQYF.

This clonotype was counted many times. The chain carries TRBV29-1 and TRBJ2-7, with a tentative D call TRBD1 (6 bases). Germline assignment: CDR1 SQVTM and CDR2 ANQGSEA. Between the trimmed V and J ends, which lost 7 bases and 2 bases, there was a span of 12 bases. The CDR3 loop spans 12 amino acids. The CDR3 DNA is TGCAGCGGCGGACAGTATACCTACGAGCAGTACTTC. This sequence encodes CSGGQYTYEQYF.

Notes on this clonotype: The junction shows a germline mismatch at one end, possibly a read error. The V and J genes are TRBV29-1 and TRBJ2-5; 7 bases fit TRBD1. CDR3 length equals 13 residues. Germline V lookup: CDR1 SQVTM, CDR2 ANQGSEA. The DNA for the CDR3 is TGCAGCGTCTCCGACAGGGAGTTAAGGACCCGGTACTTC. Encoded protein: CSVSDRELRTRYF.

The rearrangement joins TRBV2 to TRBJ2-7, with TRBD1 matching 10 bases. J lost 2 bases, V lost 7 bases, and 8 bases had no gene match. From germline, CDR1 is SNHLY and CDR2 FYNNEI. The CDR3 extends over 15 amino acids. CDR3 in amino acids: CASTMGQGPAYEQYF. For the CDR3, the DNA is TGTGCCAGCACCATGGGACAGGGGCCTGCCTACGAGCAGTACTTC.

This clonotype was counted between two and nine times. The V and J genes are TRBV7-2 and TRBJ1-1; 8 bases are a match to TRBD1. The germline CDR1 and CDR2 sequences are SGHTA and FQGNSA. The CDR3 loop spans 14 amino acids. After removal of 5 bases from V and 7 bases from J, the junction contained 9 bases not matched to a gene. The CDR3 protein is CASSLKGQDYEAFF. The CDR3 nucleotides read TGTGCCAGCAGCCTGAAGGGACAGGATTATGAAGCTTTCTTT.

This chain links TRBV29-1 with TRBJ2-7; 10 bases are shared with TRBD1. This CDR3 comprises 14 residues. The J segment lost 0 bases and the V segment lost 4 bases, leaving 3 bases of the junction unmatched. CDR1 is SQVTM and CDR2 is ANQGSEA in the germline V gene. The DNA for the CDR3 is TGCAGCGTTGCGGGACAGGGGCCCTCCTACGAGCAGTACTTC. Encoded protein: CSVAGQGPSYEQYF.

This clonotype turned up a few times. A read error may account for a junction end that differs from germline. This sequence joins TRBV28 and TRBJ1-1, with D possibly matching TRBD1 (5 bases). In germline, CDR1 is MDHEN, CDR2 SYDVKM. The CDR3 loop spans 17 amino acids. Here the CDR3 DNA reads TGTGCCAGCAGTTTAAGGATGAGTTGGGGGGGAGTCACTGAGGCTTTCTTT. This gives the protein CASSLRMSWGGVTEAFF. Together with reference TRBV28 and TRBJ1-1, the CDR3 gives the full variable domain: DVKVTQSSRYLVKRTGEKVFLECVQDMDHENMFWYRQDPGLGLRLIYFSYDVKMKEKGDIPEGYSVSREKKERFSLILESASTNQTSMYLCASSLRMSWGGVTEAFFGQGTRLTVV.

This clonotype was recorded a few times. The chain is built from TRBV28 and TRBJ2-7; the match to TRBD1 covers 8 bases. V shed 8 bases and J 0 bases; nucleotides not matched to a gene: 6. The germline V gene has CDR1 MDHEN and CDR2 SYDVKM. The CDR3 is made up of 14 amino acids. The CDR3 sequence is CASRTGTDSYEQYF. CDR3 in DNA: TGTGCCAGCCGGACAGGGACTGACTCCTACGAGCAGTACTTC.

J is TRBJ2-1 and V is TRBV5-1, with 8 bases fitting TRBD1. The germline CDR1 and CDR2 sequences are SGHRS and YFSETQ. The CDR3 length is 14 residues. V dropped 7 bases and J dropped 4; count of bases not matched to a gene: 7. The CDR3 region is CASAPGQEYNEQFF. The CDR3 DNA reads as TGCGCCAGCGCCCCGGGACAGGAATACAATGAGCAGTTCTTC.

This clonotype was counted between two and nine times. This chain uses TRBV28 with TRBJ2-5, with 7 bases lining up with TRBD1. J was trimmed by 5 bases and V by 2 bases; bases with no gene match: 8. In germline, CDR1 is MDHEN, CDR2 SYDVKM. This CDR3 is built from 15 residues. The CDR3 DNA reads as TGTGCCAGCAGTTTAGGGACAGCCGTGGGGGAGACCCAGTACTTC. Protein sequence: CASSLGTAVGETQYF.

The J gene is TRBJ1-1, the V gene TRBV6-6, with 7 bases that match TRBD1. The CDR3 sequence is 16 residues long. The V gene's germline CDR1 is MNHNY and CDR2 SVGAGI (reference sequence). V was clipped by 0 bases and J by 1 base; unmatched bases: 5. The CDR3 DNA is TGTGCCAGCAGTTACTCGTCAGGGGGACGGAACACTGAAGCTTTCTTT. Amino acid sequence: CASSYSSGGRNTEAFF.

The chain combines TRBV5-5 with TRBJ2-4; 7 bases are a match to TRBD1. The DNA end is more similar to TRBJ2-7, so the J call may be wrong. This CDR3 spans 13 amino acids. CDR1 and CDR2 from the germline V gene are SGHKS and YYEKEE (reference sequence). The CDR3 sequence is CASTSGTEYEQYF. The DNA of the CDR3 is TGTGCCAGCACCTCGGGGACAGAATACGAGCAGTACTTC.

Turning to this clonotype: This sequence may be a read error, since a much larger clone differs from it by one base. The chain links TRBV29-1 to TRBJ2-2; D not certain. The CDR3 has 12 amino acids. The germline gives CDR1 SQVTM, CDR2 ANQGSEA. Trimming shortened V by 7 bases and J by 1 base, and 7 bases separated the two germline ends. As DNA, the CDR3 is TGCAGCGGAGCTAGGAACACCGGGGAGCTGTTTTTT. Its translation: CSGARNTGELFF.

The J gene is TRBJ2-1, the V gene TRBV10-3; D is unclear. V dropped 6 bases and J dropped 7 bases, with 16 bases sitting between them. Germline V gene data show CDR1 as ENHRY and CDR2 as SYGVKD. This CDR3 is 14 amino acids long. CDR3 in DNA: TGTGCCATCAGGCCTGGTGGTTTGGGAAATGAGCAGTTCTTC. As protein: CAIRPGGLGNEQFF.

The J gene is TRBJ2-1, the V gene TRBV7-6; 10 bases align to TRBD2. The germline gives CDR1 SGHVS, CDR2 FNYEAQ. The CDR3 sequence is 15 residues long. J was trimmed by 6 bases and V by 2 bases; bases with no gene match: 4. In DNA form, the CDR3 reads TGTGCCAGCAGCTTACTAGCGGGAGATGCCAATGAGCAGTTCTTC. It specifies CASSLLAGDANEQFF.

This clonotype was found a few times. The rearrangement joins TRBV7-9 to TRBJ1-5; the match to TRBD1 covers 7 bases. Germline-derived CDR1 and CDR2 are SEHNR and FQNEAQ (reference sequence). Germline trimming cut 3 bases from V and 2 bases from J; bases unmatched to any gene: 10. This CDR3 spans 17 amino acids. CDR3 DNA: TGTGCCAGCAGCTTGTCTAGACAGGGCTCGGGCAATCAGCCCCAGCATTTT. It translates to CASSLSRQGSGNQPQHF.

The chain links TRBV11-1 to TRBJ2-7, with 8 positions matching TRBD1. From germline, CDR1 is SGHAT and CDR2 FQDESV (reference sequence). The trim removed 5 bases at V and 2 bases at J, leaving 14 bases unmatched. The length of the CDR3 is 17 residues. The CDR3: CASSPRDRRLLAYEQYF. CDR3 coding DNA: TGTGCCAGCAGCCCTAGGGACAGGCGGCTTTTAGCCTACGAGCAGTACTTC.

The chain uses TRBV11-1 and TRBJ2-5, with D maybe TRBD1 (6 bases). This CDR3 spans 15 amino acids. In germline, CDR1 is SGHAT, CDR2 FQDESV (reference sequence). The germline V and J ends were trimmed by 2 bases and 7 bases, with 17 bases remaining between them. Here the CDR3 reads CASSLLPDSSGTQYF. The CDR3 DNA is TGTGCCAGCAGCTTACTACCGGACAGTTCGGGGACCCAGTACTTC.

In the case of this clonotype: A read error may explain this, as a much larger clone is one base away. The rearrangement joins TRBV15 to TRBJ2-7; TRBD2 aligns across 7 bases. CDR1 and CDR2 from the germline V gene are LNHNV and YYDKDF (reference sequence). This CDR3 region has 15 residues. The CDR3 DNA sequence: TGTGCCACCAGCAGAGATCGGGCTAGCGGCTACGGGCAGTACTTC. Translating it yields CATSRDRASGYGQYF.